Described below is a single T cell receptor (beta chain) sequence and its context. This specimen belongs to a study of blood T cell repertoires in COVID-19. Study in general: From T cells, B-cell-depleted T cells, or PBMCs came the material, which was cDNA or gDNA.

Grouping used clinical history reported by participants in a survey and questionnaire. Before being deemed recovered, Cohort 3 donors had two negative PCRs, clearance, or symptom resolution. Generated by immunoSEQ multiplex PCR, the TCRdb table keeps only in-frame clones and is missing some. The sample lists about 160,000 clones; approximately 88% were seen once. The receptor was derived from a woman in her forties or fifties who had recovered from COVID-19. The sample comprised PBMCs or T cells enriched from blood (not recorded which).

Written as DNA, the CDR3 is TGTGCCAGCAAGTATGGCGGGATAGGGGGCGAGACCCAGTACTTC. It encodes CASKYGGIGGETQYF. V is TRBV6-5 and J is TRBJ2-5; perhaps TRBD1 as D (7 bases). From germline, CDR1 is MNHEY and CDR2 SVGAGI. V was shortened by 7 bases and J by 5 bases, with 20 bases between the two germline ends. CDR3 length: 15 residues.